The 30 T cell receptor beta chains presented below share a single source sample, sequenced in a study of regulatory T cells in long-lasting Graves disease. Arm-PCR of CDR3 regions and iRepertoire HTBI primers were used to build TCR beta libraries. MiXCR, run by TCRdb on the multiplex PCR reads, gives a single entry per CDR3 protein. The profile shows about 660,000 distinct CDR3 sequences, roughly 30% of them singletons. Time point: persistent/refractory GD, antithyroid drugs over 5 years with positive TRAb. Following extraction of RNA from PBMCs, that RNA was used to make the TCR library. Here the sequenced sample was peripheral blood mononuclear cells (PBMCs), taken when the disease was refractory, from a patient treated with antithyroid drugs. Every receptor here comes from a female donor with Graves disease.

The chain combines TRBV10-3 with TRBJ2-7; D may be TRBD1 or TRBD2 (7 bases each). V dropped 3 bases and J dropped 1 base, with 13 bases sitting between them. The CDR3 runs to 15 residues. Germline-derived CDR1 and CDR2 are ENHRY and SYGVKD. The CDR3 nucleotides are TGTGCCATCAGTGAAAGAGCGGGACAGTCCTACGAGCAGTACTTC. Its protein product is CAISERAGQSYEQYF.

This clonotype was seen more than once but under ten times. The rearrangement uses TRBV30 and TRBJ1-1; D is unclear. CDR3 length equals 12 residues. With 3 bases removed from V and 3 bases from J, the gap between germline ends came to 8 bases. Germline V gene data show CDR1 as GTSNPN and CDR2 as SVGIG (reference sequence). CDR3 sequence (DNA): TGTGCCTGGAGCATGGCGTACACTGAAGCTTTCTTT. It codes for CAWSMAYTEAFF.

The chain has TRBV19 and TRBJ1-1; D is undetermined. Trimming stripped 4 bases from V and 0 bases from J, with 9 bases between. Germline lookup yields CDR1 LNHDA and CDR2 SQIVND (reference sequence). This CDR3 has 14 residues. Here the CDR3 reads CASSTSRLNTEAFF. The CDR3 DNA is TGTGCCAGTAGTACCTCTAGGCTGAACACTGAAGCTTTCTTT.

This clonotype came up a few times. The chain carries TRBV29-1 and TRBJ2-7; tentative D call: TRBD1 (6 bases). The V end lost 7 bases, the J end lost 1 base, and 8 bases lay between the germline ends. The CDR3 has 11 amino acids. The V gene's germline CDR1 is SQVTM and CDR2 ANQGSEA. The CDR3: CSGGQSYEQYF. In DNA, the CDR3 is TGCAGCGGAGGACAGTCCTACGAGCAGTACTTC.

This clonotype was recorded a few times. The V gene is TRBV15, the J gene TRBJ2-5; 7 nucleotides match TRBD2. The CDR3 has 15 residues. V lost 2 bases and J lost 1; bases outside the gene matches: 4. CDR1 LNHNV and CDR2 YYDKDF come from the germline V gene (reference sequence). The CDR3 DNA is TGTGCCACCAGCAGAAAAGCGGGGATCCAAGAGACCCAGTACTTC. Translating gives CATSRKAGIQETQYF.

The genes are TRBV11-2 and TRBJ2-7; 9 positions match TRBD2. Germline lookup yields CDR1 SGHAT and CDR2 FQNNGV. The CDR3 is made up of 19 amino acids. V was clipped by 1 base and J by 4 bases; unmatched bases: 17. This CDR3 is CASSLVPLNSGSGGYEQYF. As DNA, the CDR3 is TGTGCCAGCAGCTTAGTACCCCTCAATAGCGGGAGTGGCGGGTACGAGCAGTACTTC.

This clonotype has a count of ten or more. This chain connects TRBV27 to TRBJ2-4; D call uncertain. The CDR3 runs to 16 residues. V dropped 3 bases and J dropped 0 bases, with 12 bases sitting between them. The germline V gene has CDR1 MNHEY and CDR2 SMNVEV (reference sequence). CDR3 protein: CASSFTGPLAKNIQYF. The CDR3 DNA reads as TGTGCCAGCAGTTTCACCGGACCTCTAGCCAAAAACATTCAGTACTTC.

This clonotype was found a few times. J is TRBJ1-2 and V is TRBV15; tentative D call: TRBD1 (5 bases). Germline V gene data show CDR1 as LNHNV and CDR2 as YYDKDF (reference sequence). V lost 1 base to trimming and J lost 7 bases, with 16 bases between them. The CDR3 consists of 15 residues. In DNA form, the CDR3 reads TGTGCCACCAGCAGAGCTGGGCAGGTTAGGGGTGGCTACACCTTC. Amino acids: CATSRAGQVRGGYTF.

The table lists this clonotype with a few counts. This chain connects TRBV7-3 to TRBJ2-7; 9 nucleotides line up with TRBD1. V lost 5 bases and J lost 2; bases outside the gene matches: 7. CDR1 is SGHTA and CDR2 is FQGTGA in the germline V gene. This CDR3 is 15 amino acids long. The DNA for the CDR3 is TGTGCCAGCAGCCCAGCGGGACAGGGCCCCTACGAGCAGTACTTC. Protein sequence: CASSPAGQGPYEQYF.

Concerning this clonotype: The junction does not match germline at one end; this may be a read error. The rearrangement links TRBV3-1 to TRBJ1-6; TRBD1 aligns across 7 bases. The CDR3 spans 16 residues. Germline V CDR1 and CDR2: LGHDT, YNNKEL (reference sequence). For the CDR3, the DNA is TGTGCCAGCAACCAAACCGCACAGGGGAATAATTCACCCCTCCACTTT. This codes for CASNQTAQGNNSPLHF.

This clonotype was seen more than once but under ten times. This chain links TRBV28 with TRBJ1-1; 9 nucleotides align to TRBD1. Germline V gene sequence: CDR1 MDHEN, CDR2 SYDVKM. The CDR3 length is 14 residues. Unmatched junction bases numbered 3, after V lost 1 base and J lost 6 bases. The CDR3 sequence is CASSLLGTGPEAFF. The CDR3 DNA reads as TGTGCCAGCAGTTTATTGGGGACAGGGCCTGAAGCTTTCTTT.

In its sample, this clonotype was seen a few times. This chain uses TRBV20-1 with TRBJ1-1; 10 nucleotides match TRBD1. The CDR3 has 16 amino acids. With V trimmed by 5 bases and J by 0 bases, 9 bases remained unmatched. Germline assignment: CDR1 DFQATT and CDR2 SNEGSKA (reference sequence). The CDR3 DNA reads TGCAGTGCTGTCTCGACAGGGGGCGAGGTGAACACTGAAGCTTTCTTT. It codes for CSAVSTGGEVNTEAFF.

This clonotype came up a few times. The gene calls are TRBV27 and TRBJ1-1; D is ambiguous. This CDR3 has 13 amino acids. Germline V lookup: CDR1 MNHEY, CDR2 SMNVEV (reference sequence). Trimming stripped 5 bases from V and 7 bases from J, with 14 bases between. This chain's CDR3 is CASSPPEAYEAFF. CDR3 nucleotides: TGTGCCAGCAGTCCCCCCGAAGCTTATGAAGCTTTCTTT.

The chain couples TRBV5-1 to TRBJ1-2; D gene unclear. The CDR3 totals 15 residues. V lost 0 bases and J 8 bases, leaving 17 bases between the germline ends. Germline V gives CDR1 SGHRS, CDR2 YFSETQ. This CDR3 is CASSLAELGDKGYTF. The CDR3 DNA reads TGCGCCAGCAGCTTGGCCGAGTTAGGCGATAAAGGCTACACCTTC.

This sequence joins TRBV4-1 and TRBJ1-1; D unclear. The CDR3 sequence is 11 residues long. The germline CDR1 and CDR2 sequences are MGHRA and YSYEKL. V lost 6 bases to trimming and J lost 5 bases, with 7 bases between them. CDR3 loop: CASRRKTEAFF. Here the CDR3 DNA reads TGCGCCAGCAGACGGAAAACTGAAGCTTTCTTT.

The chain uses TRBV11-2 and TRBJ1-1; no clear D gene. The CDR3 has 14 amino acids. Germline V gene data show CDR1 as SGHAT and CDR2 as FQNNGV. Trimming shortened V by 5 bases and J by 1 base, and 11 bases separated the two germline ends. Here the CDR3 DNA reads TGTGCCAGCAGCCGAACTTACCCGAACACTGAAGCTTTCTTT. Translation gives CASSRTYPNTEAFF.

The V and J genes are TRBV2 and TRBJ2-1, with 11 bases matching TRBD2. The CDR3 runs to 16 residues. J lost 5 bases, V lost 6 bases, and 9 bases had no gene match. From germline, CDR1 is SNHLY and CDR2 FYNNEI. The CDR3 protein is CASRGLADLKHNEQFF. The CDR3 DNA is TGTGCCAGCAGGGGACTAGCGGACCTAAAACACAATGAGCAGTTCTTC.

This clonotype was observed a handful of times. V and J are TRBV20-1 and TRBJ1-1; D not certain. Per germline, CDR1 DFQATT and CDR2 SNEGSKA (reference sequence). There are 12 residues in the CDR3. CDR3 loop: CSAKTGNTEAFF. CDR3 coding DNA: TGCAGCGCAAAGACGGGGAACACTGAAGCTTTCTTT.

This clonotype was detected a few times. The chain combines TRBV10-3 with TRBJ2-7; D might be TRBD1 (6 bases). The CDR3 is 15 amino acids. V was trimmed by 1 base and J by 4 bases, leaving 14 bases between them. Germline V gene lookup returns CDR1 ENHRY and CDR2 SYGVKD. CDR3 nucleotides: TGTGCCATCAGTGAGTTGGACAGAGTTGGGTACGAGCAGTACTTC. Translated: CAISELDRVGYEQYF.

CDR3 region: CASSPRQAEDEQYF. CDR3 bases: TGTGCCAGCAGCCCCCGACAGGCGGAGGACGAGCAGTACTTC. The rearrangement links TRBV9 to TRBJ2-7, with D maybe TRBD1 (6 bases). CDR1 and CDR2 (germline): SGDLS, YYNGEE. V was trimmed by 4 bases and J by 5 bases, leaving 16 bases between them. The CDR3 contains 14 residues.

In its sample, this clonotype was seen once. The chain uses TRBV11-2 and TRBJ1-5; the D gene is possibly TRBD1 (5 bases). The length of the CDR3 is 15 residues. The V gene's germline CDR1 is SGHAT and CDR2 FQNNGV. The ends were cut back, 1 base at V and 3 bases at J, with 10 bases in the middle. The CDR3 sequence is CASSLGRGDNQPQHF. CDR3 bases: TGTGCCAGCAGCTTAGGGCGGGGGGACAATCAGCCCCAGCATTTT. The full variable domain, with the rest looked up from reference TRBV11-2 and TRBJ1-5, is EAGVAQSPRYKIIEKRQSVAFWCNPISGHATLYWYQQILGQGPKLLIQFQNNGVVDDSQLPKDRFSAERLKGVDSTLKIQPAKLEDSAVYLCASSLGRGDNQPQHFGDGTRLSIL.

This clonotype was seen a few times. The rearrangement joins TRBV2 to TRBJ2-7, with a possible D match to TRBD2 (6 bases). Germline CDR1 SNHLY, CDR2 FYNNEI. Deletions cut 8 bases from V and 3 bases from J, with 20 bases between. This CDR3 is 15 amino acids long. For the CDR3, the DNA is TGTGCCAGCGGCGCGTCGGCGGGAATACACTACGAGCAGTACTTC. It codes for CASGASAGIHYEQYF.

This clonotype was counted ten times or more. CDR3 bases: TGTGCCAGCAGCTCACGGTGGAGGGAGCAGTACTTC. Translating gives CASSSRWREQYF. This rearrangement joins TRBV12-3 or TRBV12-4 to TRBJ2-7; a weak D match, TRBD2 (5 bases). V was cut by 6 bases and J by 7 bases, with 13 bases left in between. There are 12 residues in the CDR3.

DNA of the CDR3: TGTGCCAGCAGTTACGCGGGTGATGGGAATTTTCAAGGTCTCATCATTCGTGGCAATCAGCCCCAGCATTTT. Protein: CASSYAGDGNFQGLIIRGNQPQHF. V and J are TRBV6-5 and TRBJ1-5; no clear D gene. V lost 2 bases and J lost 2, with 37 bases in between. Germline CDR1 and CDR2: MNHEY and SVGAGI. The CDR3 is 24 residues long.

The J gene is TRBJ1-2, the V gene TRBV5-1; D unclear. The CDR3 consists of 15 residues. Germline CDR1 and CDR2: SGHRS and YFSETQ. V lost 1 base and J 4 bases, leaving 14 bases between the germline ends. In DNA form, the CDR3 reads TGCGCCAGCAGCTTGAATGACGGGATAGGCTATGGCTACACCTTC. Protein sequence: CASSLNDGIGYGYTF.

V is TRBV20-1 and J is TRBJ2-7; 7 bases map to TRBD2. The CDR3 contains 16 residues. Looked up from germline, CDR1 is DFQATT and CDR2 is SNEGSKA (reference sequence). V shed 6 bases and J 4 bases; nucleotides not matched to a gene: 18. The CDR3 nucleotides read TGCAGTGCGGGGCGGGAGAGGTGGACCCAATTTTACGAGCAGTACTTC. It specifies CSAGRERWTQFYEQYF.

This clonotype was seen many times. The CDR3 bases are TGTGCCAGCAGGGGCCATTGGCGCACTAATGAAAAACTGTTTTTT. This encodes CASRGHWRTNEKLFF. V usage is TRBV12-3 or TRBV12-4 and J usage is TRBJ1-4; D is ambiguous. This CDR3 comprises 15 residues. The V gene lost 6 bases and the J gene lost 2 bases, with 13 bases spanning the gap.

This rearrangement joins TRBV25-1 to TRBJ2-7; D is unresolved. The CDR3 totals 14 residues. Trimming removed 0 bases from V and 2 bases from J, with 8 bases in between. Per the germline V gene, CDR1 is MGHDK and CDR2 is SYGVNS. CDR3 sequence reads: CASSEYPMPYEQYF. The CDR3 DNA follows: TGTGCCAGCAGTGAATATCCAATGCCCTACGAGCAGTACTTC.

The rearrangement links TRBV20-1 to TRBJ2-5, with D perhaps matching TRBD1 (5 bases). The V gene lost 3 bases and the J gene lost 7 bases, with 12 bases spanning the gap. CDR3 length equals 12 residues. Germline V gene lookup returns CDR1 DFQATT and CDR2 SNEGSKA (reference sequence). The chain's CDR3 is CSASRAQGTQYF. The CDR3 DNA reads as TGCAGTGCTAGTAGAGCCCAGGGGACCCAGTACTTC.

This clonotype showed up many times. V is TRBV12-3 or TRBV12-4 and J is TRBJ1-2, with a weak D call TRBD1 (6 bases). V was pared by 3 bases and J by 4 bases, with 12 bases between. This CDR3 comprises 14 residues. CDR3 residues: CASSFPTGIYGYTF. The CDR3 nucleotides are TGTGCCAGCAGTTTCCCCACAGGGATCTATGGCTACACCTTC.